One and the same sample provided the 32 T cell receptor beta chains below, sequenced in a study of blood T cell repertoires in COVID-19. TCRdb keeps only in-frame clones here, not all; method: immunoSEQ multiplex PCR. The sample holds roughly 250,000 clones, approximately 86% seen once. Sample: peripheral blood. Source of these receptors: a man in his 60s who had recovered from COVID-19.

This sequence joins TRBV18 and TRBJ2-7; 7 nucleotides match TRBD1. V was pared by 4 bases and J by 1 base, with 1 base of the junction left unmatched. This CDR3 region has 13 residues. CDR1 is KGHSH, CDR2 LQKENI, per germline. DNA of the CDR3: TGTGCCAGCTCACTGGGACAGTCCTACGAGCAGTACTTC. Protein: CASSLGQSYEQYF.

As for this clone: An end of the junction differs from the germline gene, which may be a read error. The V call is TRBV6-2 or TRBV6-3, the J call TRBJ1-1; 7 nucleotides line up with TRBD1. This CDR3 has 11 amino acids. Germline V lookup: CDR1 MNHEY, CDR2 SVGEGT. The CDR3 bases are TGTGCCAGCAGTAACTCACAGGGGACGATCTTT. It encodes CASSNSQGTIF.

The chain joins TRBV19 to TRBJ2-3, with D unclear. The CDR3 loop spans 14 amino acids. V lost 0 bases to trimming and J lost 6 bases, with 10 bases between them. Germline assignment: CDR1 LNHDA and CDR2 SQIVND (reference sequence). CDR3 in amino acids: CASSIEARRDTQYF. In DNA form, the CDR3 reads TGTGCCAGTAGTATAGAAGCTCGCAGGGATACGCAGTATTTT.

The chain is built from TRBV11-2 and TRBJ1-2; D is perhaps TRBD1 (5 bases). In germline, CDR1 is SGHAT, CDR2 FQNNGV. CDR3 size: 15 residues. V was clipped by 3 bases and J by 9 bases, with 20 bases between them. The CDR3 nucleotides are TGTGCCAGCAGCTTGGTGGACACCGCCTTCCAGCGCTACACCTTC. This sequence encodes CASSLVDTAFQRYTF.

This clone was counted between two and nine times. The rearrangement joins TRBV24-1 to TRBJ1-4; 9 bases line up with TRBD1. V lost 3 bases, J lost 7 bases, and 5 bases stayed unmatched. This CDR3 is built from 15 residues. Germline V gives CDR1 KGHDR, CDR2 SFDVKD. DNA for the CDR3: TGTGCCACCAGTGATAAGGGGACAGGGCGTGAAAAACTGTTTTTT. This gives the protein CATSDKGTGREKLFF.

The chain links TRBV9 to TRBJ1-1; D unclear. V was clipped by 3 bases and J by 1 base, with 10 bases between them. The CDR3 has 14 amino acids. Germline CDR1 reads SGDLS; CDR2 reads YYNGEE. CDR3 bases: TGTGCCAGCAGCGGTGGGCAGTCGAACACTGAAGCTTTCTTT. Translation: CASSGGQSNTEAFF.

This chain uses TRBV5-1 with TRBJ2-2; D might be TRBD2 (5 bases). Germline V lookup: CDR1 SGHRS, CDR2 YFSETQ. Trimming removed 4 bases from V and 0 bases from J, with 10 bases in between. The CDR3 contains 15 residues. In nucleotides, the CDR3 is TGCGCCAGCAGCCCGGGAAGCGCGAACACCGGGGAGCTGTTTTTT. It yields the protein CASSPGSANTGELFF.

This chain joins TRBV10-3 and TRBJ2-3; D might be TRBD1 (5 bases). Trimming pared 2 bases from V and 4 bases from J, leaving 13 bases between. The CDR3 length is 15 residues. Germline CDR1 ENHRY, CDR2 SYGVKD. Written as DNA, the CDR3 is TGTGCCATCAGTGAGGTATCAGGGATGGCAGATACGCAGTATTTT. This encodes CAISEVSGMADTQYF.

This clone was observed a single time. J is TRBJ1-2 and V is TRBV12-3 or TRBV12-4; D unclear. V was clipped by 1 base and J by 5 bases, with 8 bases between them. The CDR3 totals 13 residues. The CDR3, as DNA: TGTGCCAGCAGTTTAGTGGGCAGATATGGCTACACCTTC. Protein sequence: CASSLVGRYGYTF.

The rearrangement links TRBV7-9 to TRBJ1-6, with TRBD1 matching 9 bases. CDR1 SEHNR and CDR2 FQNEAQ come from the germline V gene (reference sequence). V gave up 5 bases and J gave up 9 bases; unmatched junction bases: 11. The CDR3 is 16 amino acids. The CDR3 nucleotides read TGTGCCAGCAGCCTTGGGACGGGACAGGGTCTTTCACCCCTCCACTTT. Amino acid sequence: CASSLGTGQGLSPLHF.

To note about this clone: This sample also contains other DNA sequences that code for the same CDR3. The chain employs TRBV28 and TRBJ2-3, with D maybe TRBD2 (7 bases). The CDR3 consists of 15 residues. Per the germline V gene, CDR1 is MDHEN and CDR2 is SYDVKM. The ends were cut back, 2 bases at V and 4 bases at J, with 13 bases in the middle. The CDR3 DNA reads as TGTGCCAGCAGTTTAGGGGGGGCAGGGGCAGATACGCAGTATTTT. Amino acid sequence: CASSLGGAGADTQYF.

V usage is TRBV6-1 and J usage is TRBJ1-2, with D unclear. Trimming cost V 2 bases and J 4 bases, with 5 bases left between them. CDR1 and CDR2 from the germline V gene are MNHNS and SASEGT. The CDR3 extends over 12 amino acids. CDR3 bases: TGTGCCAGCAGTGAAAGGAGCTATGGCTACACCTTC. It yields the protein CASSERSYGYTF.

Concerning this clone: This specimen includes other DNA sequences encoding the same CDR3. V gene TRBV18 combines with J gene TRBJ1-3; the match to TRBD1 covers 7 bases. J gave up 0 bases and V 3 bases, and 5 bases lay outside the gene matches. Per the germline V gene, CDR1 is KGHSH and CDR2 is LQKENI. The CDR3 extends over 16 amino acids. The CDR3: CASSPPTGYSGNTIYF. The CDR3 DNA reads as TGTGCCAGCTCACCTCCGACAGGGTACTCTGGAAACACCATATATTTT.

The rearrangement joins TRBV7-2 to TRBJ2-1; D perhaps matches TRBD2 (6 bases). The ends were cut back, 3 bases at V and 7 bases at J, with 19 bases in the middle. The CDR3 has 16 amino acids. The V gene's germline CDR1 is SGHTA and CDR2 FQGNSA. The CDR3 region is CASSFSVLGGLNEQFF. DNA of the CDR3: TGTGCCAGCAGCTTTTCGGTCCTAGGAGGGTTGAATGAGCAGTTCTTC.

V usage is TRBV12-3 or TRBV12-4 and J usage is TRBJ1-4; maybe TRBD1 (5 bases). V was cut by 3 bases and J by 8 bases, with 10 bases left in between. The CDR3 is made up of 13 amino acids. The CDR3 is CASSFGRGEKLFF. The DNA of the CDR3 is TGTGCCAGCAGTTTCGGAAGGGGCGAAAAACTGTTTTTT.

This clone was counted only a few times. The chain links TRBV11-3 to TRBJ1-2, with D uncertain. From germline, CDR1 is SGHNT and CDR2 YENEEA. Deletions cut 4 bases from V and 2 bases from J, with 20 bases between. This CDR3 comprises 17 residues. CDR3 DNA sequence: TGTGCCAGCAGCTCACGCCGGGGAGTCAGGCGGAACTATGGCTACACCTTC. Translated, it gives CASSSRRGVRRNYGYTF.

The chain employs TRBV2 and TRBJ2-7, with no clear D. The germline V gene has CDR1 SNHLY and CDR2 FYNNEI. The CDR3 contains 14 residues. Deletions cut 8 bases from V and 6 bases from J, with 20 bases between. In DNA, the CDR3 is TGTGCCAGCTCGATCACCCCGGCACGGAGCGAGCAGTACGTC. Amino acid sequence: CASSITPARSEQYV.

The chain combines TRBV28 with TRBJ2-5, with 10 bases matching TRBD1. Per the germline V gene, CDR1 is MDHEN and CDR2 is SYDVKM. The CDR3 is made up of 14 amino acids. Trimming removed 6 bases from V and 0 bases from J; junction bases left unmatched: 1. CDR3 bases: TGTGCCAGCAGGACAGGGGGCTACCAAGAGACCCAGTACTTC. It yields the protein CASRTGGYQETQYF. The variable domain in full, with the rest retrieved from reference TRBV28 and TRBJ2-5, is DVKVTQSSRYLVKRTGEKVFLECVQDMDHENMFWYRQDPGLGLRLIYFSYDVKMKEKGDIPEGYSVSREKKERFSLILESASTNQTSMYLCASRTGGYQETQYFGPGTRLLVL.

The genes are TRBV7-2 and TRBJ2-3; TRBD2 might be the D (5 bases). V lost 3 bases and J lost 2, with 9 bases in between. The germline V gene encodes CDR1 SGHTA and CDR2 FQGNSA. This CDR3 has 14 amino acids. The DNA of the CDR3 is TGTGCCAGCAGCTTCGGAGGCTTCACAGATACGCAGTATTTT. Protein sequence: CASSFGGFTDTQYF.

The chain carries TRBV3-1 (or the pseudogene TRBV3-2) and TRBJ1-2, with a weak D call TRBD1 (6 bases). Trimming removed 6 bases from V and 7 bases from J, with 15 bases in between. Germline-derived CDR1 and CDR2 are LGHDT and YNNKEL (reference sequence). The CDR3 extends over 13 amino acids. As DNA, the CDR3 is TGTGCCAGCAGGGAACAGGGTTTCCCTGGCTACACCTTC. This sequence encodes CASREQGFPGYTF.

CDR3 residues: CASRENEQYV. Written as DNA, the CDR3 is TGTGCCAGCAGGGAGAACGAGCAGTACGTC. The J gene is TRBJ2-7, the V gene TRBV6-5; the D is unclear. The germline V gene encodes CDR1 MNHEY and CDR2 SVGAGI. V lost 6 bases and J 5 bases, leaving 5 bases between the germline ends. The CDR3 has 10 amino acids.

CDR3 protein: CASSYRGQALEKLFF. CDR3 DNA: TGTGCCAGCAGCTACCGTGGGCAGGCCCTGGAAAAACTGTTTTTT. The chain is built from TRBV7-2 and TRBJ1-4; D not resolved. Germline V gives CDR1 SGHTA, CDR2 FQGNSA. The CDR3 covers 15 residues. Trimming removed 4 bases from V and 8 bases from J, with 17 bases in between.

The genes are TRBV7-9 and TRBJ1-3; D is unclear. The germline CDR1 and CDR2 sequences are SEHNR and FQNEAQ (reference sequence). Trimming pared 5 bases from V and 0 bases from J, leaving 11 bases between. The CDR3 covers 15 residues. CDR3 region: CASSPDTVSGNTIYF. CDR3 nucleotide sequence: TGTGCCAGCAGCCCTGACACGGTCTCTGGAAACACCATATATTTT.

The chain is built from TRBV5-1 and TRBJ1-6; TRBD1 might be the D (5 bases). The CDR3 spans 17 residues. Germline CDR1 SGHRS, CDR2 YFSETQ. With 2 bases removed from V and 5 bases from J, the gap between germline ends came to 17 bases. CDR3 sequence: CASSFKTAQKDNSPLHF. The CDR3 coding sequence is TGCGCCAGCAGCTTTAAGACAGCACAGAAAGATAATTCACCCCTCCACTTT.

V usage is TRBV5-1 and J usage is TRBJ1-1, with D possibly TRBD1 on 6 matching bases. Germline lookup yields CDR1 SGHRS and CDR2 YFSETQ. The CDR3 extends over 15 amino acids. V was pared by 4 bases and J by 4 bases, with 17 bases between. CDR3 in amino acids: CASSHGQGQGTEAFF. CDR3 DNA: TGCGCCAGCAGCCATGGCCAGGGGCAGGGCACTGAAGCTTTCTTT.

This CDR3 is CASSLEAGYGYTF. The DNA for the CDR3 is TGTGCCAGCAGCTTGGAGGCAGGATATGGCTACACCTTC. The chain couples TRBV5-4 to TRBJ1-2, with no clear D. The length of the CDR3 is 13 residues. Trimming stripped 0 bases from V and 5 bases from J, with 8 bases between. The germline CDR1 and CDR2 sequences are SGHNT and YYREEE (reference sequence).

This clone was detected only once. The rearrangement uses TRBV24-1 and TRBJ2-2; D may be TRBD2 (7 bases). Trimming left V 4 bases short and J 7 bases short, with 18 bases between. CDR1 is KGHDR and CDR2 is SFDVKD in the germline V gene. The CDR3 consists of 16 residues. Here the CDR3 DNA reads TGTGCCACCAGTGACGGAGCGGGGACACTCCGCGGGGAGCTGTTTTTT. Amino acid sequence: CATSDGAGTLRGELFF.

J is TRBJ2-1 and V is TRBV28; 10 positions match TRBD2. This CDR3 region has 15 residues. V trimming: 7 bases; J trimming: 2 bases; junction bases outside the gene matches: 5. The germline V gene encodes CDR1 MDHEN and CDR2 SYDVKM. The DNA of the CDR3 is TGTGCCAGCATTAAAGCGGGGGGGCCCTACAATGAGCAGTTCTTC. It encodes CASIKAGGPYNEQFF.

The chain recombines TRBV2 with TRBJ2-2, with a weak D call TRBD1 (6 bases). CDR1 is SNHLY and CDR2 is FYNNEI in the germline V gene. Trimming cost V 6 bases and J 1 base, with 9 bases left between them. The CDR3 is 14 amino acids. CDR3 amino acids: CASRAGVNTGELFF. CDR3 in DNA: TGTGCCAGCAGGGCAGGGGTGAACACCGGGGAGCTGTTTTTT.

In its sample, this clone was seen once. This chain links TRBV5-1 with TRBJ2-7, with 11 bases fitting TRBD2. J lost 0 bases, V lost 4 bases, and 3 bases had no gene match. The CDR3 length is 15 residues. CDR1 and CDR2 (germline): SGHRS, YFSETQ. The CDR3 is CASSPSGGFSYEQYV. The CDR3 DNA reads TGCGCCAGCAGCCCTAGCGGGGGGTTCTCCTACGAGCAGTACGTC.

The gene calls are TRBV10-3 and TRBJ1-6, with 7 bases that match TRBD1. The CDR3 runs 18 residues. The germline V gene encodes CDR1 ENHRY and CDR2 SYGVKD. Trimming removed 6 bases from V and 5 bases from J; junction bases left unmatched: 16. CDR3 sequence reads: CAISLRGETGRNNSPLHF. Written as DNA, the CDR3 is TGTGCCATCAGCCTACGAGGTGAGACAGGGCGGAATAATTCACCCCTCCACTTT.

This chain joins TRBV6-5 and TRBJ2-5; tentative D call: TRBD2 (7 bases). V was clipped by 6 bases and J by 7 bases, with 21 bases between them. Germline V gene data show CDR1 as MNHEY and CDR2 as SVGAGI. The CDR3 runs to 15 residues. CDR3 nucleotides: TGTGCCAGCAGATCCACCGTCGGGGGGCGGGTGACCCAGTACTTC. Amino acids: CASRSTVGGRVTQYF.